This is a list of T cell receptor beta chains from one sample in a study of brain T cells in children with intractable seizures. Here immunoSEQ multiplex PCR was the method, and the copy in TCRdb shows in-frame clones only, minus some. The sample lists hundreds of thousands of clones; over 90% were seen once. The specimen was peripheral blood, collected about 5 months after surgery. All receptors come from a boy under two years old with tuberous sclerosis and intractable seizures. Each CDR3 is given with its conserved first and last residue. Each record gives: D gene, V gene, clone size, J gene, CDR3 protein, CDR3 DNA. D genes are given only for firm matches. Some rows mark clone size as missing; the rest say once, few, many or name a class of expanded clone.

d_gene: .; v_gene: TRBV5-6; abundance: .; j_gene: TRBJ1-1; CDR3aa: CASSLVWGFGTEAFF; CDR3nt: TGTGCCAGCAGCTTGGTATGGGGCTTTGGGACTGAAGCTTTCTTT
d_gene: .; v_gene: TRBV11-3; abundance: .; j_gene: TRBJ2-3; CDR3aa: CASRQDSGTGWTDTQYF; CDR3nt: TGTGCCAGCAGACAGGACTCCGGGACGGGGTGGACAGATACGCAGTATTTT
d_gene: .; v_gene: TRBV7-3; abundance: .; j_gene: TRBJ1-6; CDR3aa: CASSLIEGSPLHF; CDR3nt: TGTGCCAGCAGCTTAATTGAGGGTTCACCCCTCCACTTT
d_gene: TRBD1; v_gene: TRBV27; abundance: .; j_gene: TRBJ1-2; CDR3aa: CASSQQGDWGYTF; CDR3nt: TGTGCCAGCAGTCAGCAGGGGGATTGGGGCTACACCTTC
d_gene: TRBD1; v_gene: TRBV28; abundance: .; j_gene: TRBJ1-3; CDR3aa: CASSPLGQERNTIYF; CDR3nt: TGTGCCAGCAGTCCCCTGGGACAGGAGAGAAACACCATATATTTT
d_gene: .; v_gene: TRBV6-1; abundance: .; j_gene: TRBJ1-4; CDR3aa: CASSERGILDEKLFF; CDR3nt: TGTGCCAGCAGTGAAAGGGGAATTTTAGATGAAAAACTGTTTTTT
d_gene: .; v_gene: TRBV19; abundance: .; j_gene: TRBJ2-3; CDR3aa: CASNLRPTDTQYF; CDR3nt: TGTGCCAGTAATCTAAGACCGACAGATACGCAGTATTTT
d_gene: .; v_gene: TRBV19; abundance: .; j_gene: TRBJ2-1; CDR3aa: CASSSYNEQFF; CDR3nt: TGTGCCAGTAGCTCCTACAATGAGCAGTTCTTC
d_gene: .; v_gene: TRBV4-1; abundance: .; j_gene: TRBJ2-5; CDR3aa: CASSQGWLDGWETQYF; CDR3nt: TGCGCCAGCAGCCAAGGTTGGCTAGATGGTTGGGAGACCCAGTACTTC
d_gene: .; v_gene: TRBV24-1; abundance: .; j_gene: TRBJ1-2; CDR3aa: CATSDHREGYTF; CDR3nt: TGTGCCACCAGTGACCACAGGGAGGGCTACACCTTC
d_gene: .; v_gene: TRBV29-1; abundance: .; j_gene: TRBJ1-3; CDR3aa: CSVVAGAGNTIYF; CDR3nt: TGCAGCGTTGTCGCCGGGGCTGGAAACACCATATATTTT
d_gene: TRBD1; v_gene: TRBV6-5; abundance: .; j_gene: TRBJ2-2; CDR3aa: CASSAPGGHTGELFF; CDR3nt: TGTGCCAGCAGCGCCCCAGGGGGTCACACCGGGGAGCTGTTTTTT
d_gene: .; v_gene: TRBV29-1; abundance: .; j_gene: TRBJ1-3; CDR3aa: CSVEARGTKGNTIYF; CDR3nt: TGCAGCGTTGAGGCCCGCGGGACGAAGGGAAACACCATATATTTT
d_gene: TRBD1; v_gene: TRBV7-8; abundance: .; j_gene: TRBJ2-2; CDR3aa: CASSTKDRVWTGGELFF; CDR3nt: TGTGCCAGCAGCACAAAGGACAGGGTTTGGACCGGCGGGGAGCTGTTTTTT
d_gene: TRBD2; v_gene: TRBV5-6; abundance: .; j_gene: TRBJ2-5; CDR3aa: CASSQLAGGIQETQYF; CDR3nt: TGTGCCAGCAGCCAACTAGCGGGAGGGATCCAAGAGACCCAGTACTTC
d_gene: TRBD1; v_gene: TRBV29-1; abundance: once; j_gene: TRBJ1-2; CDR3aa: CSVRDREGYTF; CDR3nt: TGCAGCGTACGGGACAGGGAAGGCTACACCTTC
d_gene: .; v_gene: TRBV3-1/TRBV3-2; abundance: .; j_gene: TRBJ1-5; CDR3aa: CASSLAANQPQHF; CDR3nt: TGTGCCAGCAGCCTAGCAGCTAATCAGCCCCAGCATTTT
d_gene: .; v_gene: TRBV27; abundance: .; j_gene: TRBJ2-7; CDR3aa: CASSSELSGHEQYF; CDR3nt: TGTGCCAGCAGTTCGGAACTCTCAGGGCACGAGCAGTACTTC
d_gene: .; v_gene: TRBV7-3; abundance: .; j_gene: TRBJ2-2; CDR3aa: CASSPQNSGTGELFF; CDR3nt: TGTGCCAGCAGCCCGCAAAATTCGGGCACCGGGGAGCTGTTTTTT
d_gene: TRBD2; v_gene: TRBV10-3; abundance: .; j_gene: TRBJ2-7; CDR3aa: CAISLQGGSDYEQHF; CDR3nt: TGTGCCATCAGCCTTCAGGGAGGGTCCGACTACGAGCAGCACTTC
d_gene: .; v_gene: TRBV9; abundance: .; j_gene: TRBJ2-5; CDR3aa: CASSPQTTPQETQYF; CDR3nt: TGTGCCAGCAGCCCCCAGACAACACCCCAAGAGACCCAGTACTTC
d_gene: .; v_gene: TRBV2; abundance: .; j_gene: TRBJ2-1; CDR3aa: CASSEGTRVYEQFF; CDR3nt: TGTGCCAGCAGTGAAGGCACTAGAGTATATGAGCAGTTCTTC
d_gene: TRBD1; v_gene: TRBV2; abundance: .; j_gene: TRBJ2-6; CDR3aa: CASSETGVANVLTF; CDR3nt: TGTGCCAGCAGTGAAACAGGGGTGGCCAACGTCCTGACTTTC
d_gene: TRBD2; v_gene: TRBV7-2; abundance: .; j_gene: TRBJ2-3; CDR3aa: CASSSWGGSGDTQYF; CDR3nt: TGTGCCAGCAGCTCGTGGGGGGGGAGTGGGGATACGCAGTATTTT
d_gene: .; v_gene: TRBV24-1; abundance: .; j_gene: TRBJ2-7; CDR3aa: CATSAAGPEGYEQYF; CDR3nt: TGTGCCACCAGTGCCGCCGGGCCGGAGGGATACGAGCAGTACTTC
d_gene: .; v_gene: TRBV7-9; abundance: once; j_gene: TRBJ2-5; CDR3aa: CASSLGKKETQYF; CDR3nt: TGTGCCAGCAGCTTAGGTAAAAAAGAGACCCAGTACTTC
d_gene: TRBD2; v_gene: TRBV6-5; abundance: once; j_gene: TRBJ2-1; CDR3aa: CASKLAEVGEQFF; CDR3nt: TGTGCCAGCAAGCTAGCGGAGGTGGGTGAGCAGTTCTTC
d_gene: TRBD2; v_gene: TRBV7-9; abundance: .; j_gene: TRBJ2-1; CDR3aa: CASSPTGGLAGYNEQFF; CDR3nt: TGTGCCAGCAGCCCAACAGGGGGACTAGCGGGTTACAATGAGCAGTTCTTC
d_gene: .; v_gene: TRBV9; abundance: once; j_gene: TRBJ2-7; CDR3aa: CASSVDWVSYEQYF; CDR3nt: TGTGCCAGCAGCGTAGACTGGGTCTCCTACGAGCAGTACTTC
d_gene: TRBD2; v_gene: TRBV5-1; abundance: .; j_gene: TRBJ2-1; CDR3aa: CATARWEGSLDEQFF; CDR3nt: TGCGCCACTGCCCGGTGGGAGGGCAGTTTGGATGAGCAGTTCTTC
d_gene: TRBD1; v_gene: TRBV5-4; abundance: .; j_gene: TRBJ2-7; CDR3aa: CASTTGQGSSSYEQYF; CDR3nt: TGTGCCAGCACCACGGGACAGGGGTCGAGCTCCTACGAGCAGTACTTC
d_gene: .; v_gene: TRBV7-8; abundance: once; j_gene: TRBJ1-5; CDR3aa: CASSLYDQPQHF; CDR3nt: TGTGCCAGCAGCCTCTACGATCAGCCCCAGCATTTT
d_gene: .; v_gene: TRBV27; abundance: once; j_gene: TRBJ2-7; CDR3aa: CASSLRDNVGYEQYF; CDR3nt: TGTGCCAGCAGTTTAAGGGACAACGTAGGGTACGAGCAGTACTTC
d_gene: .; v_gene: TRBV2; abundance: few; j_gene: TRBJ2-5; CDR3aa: CASSQGRGDQETQYF; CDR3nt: TGTGCCAGCAGTCAGGGAAGAGGGGACCAAGAGACCCAGTACTTC
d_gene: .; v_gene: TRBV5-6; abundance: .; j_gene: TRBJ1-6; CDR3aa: CASSLDHSGPSYNSPLHF; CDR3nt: TGTGCCAGCAGCTTGGATCATTCAGGACCTTCCTATAATTCACCCCTCCACTTT
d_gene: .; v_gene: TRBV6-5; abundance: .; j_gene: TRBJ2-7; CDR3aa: CASSFSDEQYF; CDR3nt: TGTGCCAGCAGTTTTAGCGACGAGCAGTACTTC
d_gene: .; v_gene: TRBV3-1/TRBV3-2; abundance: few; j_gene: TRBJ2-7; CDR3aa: CASSQNYEQYF; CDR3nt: TGTGCCAGCAGCCAAAACTACGAGCAGTACTTC
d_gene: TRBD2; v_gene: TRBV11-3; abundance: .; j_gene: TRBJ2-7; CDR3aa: CASSPTSGGPYEQYF; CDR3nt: TGTGCCAGCAGCCCGACTAGCGGGGGACCCTACGAGCAGTACTTC
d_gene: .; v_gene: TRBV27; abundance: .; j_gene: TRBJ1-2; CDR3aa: CATSYYGGYTF; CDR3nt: TGTGCCACCTCTTACTATGGGGGCTACACCTTC
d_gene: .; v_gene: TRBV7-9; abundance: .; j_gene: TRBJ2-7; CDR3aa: CASSLPGLYEQYF; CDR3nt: TGTGCCAGCAGCCTCCCGGGACTCTACGAGCAGTACTTC
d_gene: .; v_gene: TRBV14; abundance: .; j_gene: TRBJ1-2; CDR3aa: CASSQVVAAGYGYTF; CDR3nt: TGTGCCAGCAGCCAAGTCGTCGCGGCAGGCTATGGCTACACCTTC
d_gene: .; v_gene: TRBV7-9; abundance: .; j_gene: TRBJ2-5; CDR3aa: CASSSGRTEETQYF; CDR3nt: TGTGCCAGCAGCTCCGGACGCACAGAAGAGACCCAGTACTTC
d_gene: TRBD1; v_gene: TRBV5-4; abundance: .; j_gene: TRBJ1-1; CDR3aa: CASSRDRGMTEAFF; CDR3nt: TGTGCCAGCAGCCGAGACAGGGGAATGACTGAAGCTTTCTTT
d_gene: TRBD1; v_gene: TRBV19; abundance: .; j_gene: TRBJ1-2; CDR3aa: CASRWDRGNYGYTF; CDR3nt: TGTGCCAGTAGATGGGACAGGGGTAACTATGGCTACACCTTC
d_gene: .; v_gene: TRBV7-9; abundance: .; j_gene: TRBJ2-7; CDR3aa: CASTSTGPSYEQYF; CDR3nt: TGTGCCAGCACCTCTACCGGACCCTCCTACGAGCAGTACTTC
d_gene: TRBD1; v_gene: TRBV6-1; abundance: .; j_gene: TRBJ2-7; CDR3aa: CASSLDRDRGYEQYF; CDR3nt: TGTGCCAGCAGTCTTGACCGGGACAGGGGCTACGAGCAGTACTTC
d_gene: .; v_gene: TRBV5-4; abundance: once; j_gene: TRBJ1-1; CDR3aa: CASSNDGPNTEAFF; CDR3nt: TGTGCCAGCAGCAACGACGGGCCGAACACTGAAGCTTTCTTT
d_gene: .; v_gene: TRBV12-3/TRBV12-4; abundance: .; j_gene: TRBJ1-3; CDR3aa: CASSSKGNTIYF; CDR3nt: TGTGCCAGCAGTTCTAAGGGAAACACCATATATTTT
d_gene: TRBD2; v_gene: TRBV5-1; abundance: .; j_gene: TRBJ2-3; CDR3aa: CASSPVAGADTQYF; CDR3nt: TGCGCCAGCAGCCCAGTAGCGGGAGCAGATACGCAGTATTTT
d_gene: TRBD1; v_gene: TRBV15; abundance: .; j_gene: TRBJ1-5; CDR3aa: CATSTGQVYQPQHF; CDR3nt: TGTGCCACCAGCACAGGACAGGTCTATCAGCCCCAGCATTTT
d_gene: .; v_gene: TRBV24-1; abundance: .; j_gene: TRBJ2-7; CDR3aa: CATSGYGGVQYF; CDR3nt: TGTGCCACCAGTGGGTACGGCGGAGTGCAGTACTTC
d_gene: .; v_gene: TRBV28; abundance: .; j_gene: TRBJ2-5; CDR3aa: CASSPRREWGETQYF; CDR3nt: TGTGCCAGCAGTCCTCGCCGGGAGTGGGGGGAGACCCAGTACTTC
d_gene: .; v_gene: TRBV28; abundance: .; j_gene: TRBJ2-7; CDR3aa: CATIGRGFAYEQYF; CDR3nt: TGTGCCACTATTGGCCGGGGATTCGCCTACGAGCAGTACTTC
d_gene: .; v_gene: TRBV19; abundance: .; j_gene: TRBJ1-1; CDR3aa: CASSTGRAMNTEAFF; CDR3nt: TGTGCCAGTAGTACAGGGAGGGCTATGAACACTGAAGCTTTCTTT
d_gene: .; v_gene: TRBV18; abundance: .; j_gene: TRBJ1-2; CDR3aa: CASSPAGNYGYTF; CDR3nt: TGTGCCAGCTCACCTGCCGGGAACTATGGCTACACCTTC
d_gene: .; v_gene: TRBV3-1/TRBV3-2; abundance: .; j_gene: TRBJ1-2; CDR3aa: CASSQASGPGGYTF; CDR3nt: TGTGCCAGCAGCCAAGCGTCGGGCCCGGGGGGCTACACCTTC